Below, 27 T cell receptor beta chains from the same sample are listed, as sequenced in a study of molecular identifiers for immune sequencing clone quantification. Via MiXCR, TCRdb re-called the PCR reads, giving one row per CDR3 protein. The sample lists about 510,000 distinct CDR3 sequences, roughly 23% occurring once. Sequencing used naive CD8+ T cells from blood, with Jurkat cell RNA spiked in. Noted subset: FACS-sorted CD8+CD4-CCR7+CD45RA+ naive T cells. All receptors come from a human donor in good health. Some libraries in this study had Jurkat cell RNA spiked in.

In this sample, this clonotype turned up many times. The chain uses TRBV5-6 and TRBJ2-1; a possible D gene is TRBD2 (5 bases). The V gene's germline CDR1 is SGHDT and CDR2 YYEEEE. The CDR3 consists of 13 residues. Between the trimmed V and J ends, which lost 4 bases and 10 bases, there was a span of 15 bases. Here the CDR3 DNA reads TGTGCCAGCAGCGCCTTACTAGTATCCGAGCAGTTCTTC. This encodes CASSALLVSEQFF.

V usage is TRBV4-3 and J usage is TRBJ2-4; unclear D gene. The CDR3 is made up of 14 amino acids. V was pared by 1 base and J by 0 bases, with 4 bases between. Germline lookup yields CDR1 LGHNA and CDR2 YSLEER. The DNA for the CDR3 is TGCGCCAGCAGCCAAGGGGTAGCCAAAAACATTCAGTACTTC. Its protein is CASSQGVAKNIQYF.

The DNA of the CDR3 is TGTGCCAGCGCCCTAGGCACAGATACGCAGTATTTT. Translation gives CASALGTDTQYF. The rearrangement joins TRBV6-6 to TRBJ2-3; D unclear. The germline gives CDR1 MNHNY, CDR2 SVGAGI (reference sequence). The CDR3 runs 12 residues. The V end lost 8 bases, the J end lost 1 base, and 7 bases lay between the germline ends.

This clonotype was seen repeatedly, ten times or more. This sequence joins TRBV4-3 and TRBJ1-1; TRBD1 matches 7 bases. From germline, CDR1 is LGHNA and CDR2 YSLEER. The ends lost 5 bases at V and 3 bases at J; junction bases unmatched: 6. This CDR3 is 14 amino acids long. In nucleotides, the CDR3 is TGCGCCAGCAGCGGCGCCAGGGGGTACACTGAAGCTTTCTTT. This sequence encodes CASSGARGYTEAFF.

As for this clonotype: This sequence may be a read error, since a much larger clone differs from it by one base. For the CDR3, the DNA is TGTGCCAGCTGGCCTTGGCGGGAGGGCCTAGTTTCTGACAAAAACATTCAGTACTTC. Translation: CASWPWREGLVSDKNIQYF. V gene TRBV6-5 combines with J gene TRBJ2-4; TRBD2 matches 9 bases. V was clipped by 8 bases and J by 3 bases; unmatched bases: 20. Germline V gene data show CDR1 as MNHEY and CDR2 as SVGAGI. The CDR3 has 19 amino acids.

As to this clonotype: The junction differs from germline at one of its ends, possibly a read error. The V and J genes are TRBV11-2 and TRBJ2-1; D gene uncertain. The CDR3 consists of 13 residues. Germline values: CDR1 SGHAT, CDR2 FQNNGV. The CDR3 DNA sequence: TGTGCCAGCAGCTTATCTTTCGGCAATGAGCGGTTCTTC. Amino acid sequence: CASSLSFGNERFF.

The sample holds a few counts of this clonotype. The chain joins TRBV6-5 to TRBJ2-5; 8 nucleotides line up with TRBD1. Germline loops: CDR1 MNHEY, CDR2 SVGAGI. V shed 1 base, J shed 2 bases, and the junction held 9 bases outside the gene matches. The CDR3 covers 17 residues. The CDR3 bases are TGTGCCAGCAGTTACTTGAATCACCGGGACAGGCAAGAGACCCAGTACTTC. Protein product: CASSYLNHRDRQETQYF.

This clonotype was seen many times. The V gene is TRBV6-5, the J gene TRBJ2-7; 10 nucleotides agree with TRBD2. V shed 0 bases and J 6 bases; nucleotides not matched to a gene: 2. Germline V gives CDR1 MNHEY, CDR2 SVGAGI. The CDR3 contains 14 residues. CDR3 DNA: TGTGCCAGCAGTTACTCTGCTAGCGGGGGCGAGCAGTACTTC. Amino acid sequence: CASSYSASGGEQYF.

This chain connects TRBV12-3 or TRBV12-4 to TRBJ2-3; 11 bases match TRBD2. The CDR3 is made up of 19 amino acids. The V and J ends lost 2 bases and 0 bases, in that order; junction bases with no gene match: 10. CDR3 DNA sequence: TGTGCCAGCAGTTTATATGCGACTAGCGGGGCTCCTAGCACAGATACGCAGTATTTT. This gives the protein CASSLYATSGAPSTDTQYF.

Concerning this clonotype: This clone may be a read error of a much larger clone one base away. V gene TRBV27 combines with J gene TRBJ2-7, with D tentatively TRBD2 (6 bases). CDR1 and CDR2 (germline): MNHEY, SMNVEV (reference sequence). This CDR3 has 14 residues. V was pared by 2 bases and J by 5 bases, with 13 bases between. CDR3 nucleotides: TGTGCCAGCAGTTTAATGGCCGGGGGTCACGAGCAGTACTTC. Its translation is CASSLMAGGHEQYF.

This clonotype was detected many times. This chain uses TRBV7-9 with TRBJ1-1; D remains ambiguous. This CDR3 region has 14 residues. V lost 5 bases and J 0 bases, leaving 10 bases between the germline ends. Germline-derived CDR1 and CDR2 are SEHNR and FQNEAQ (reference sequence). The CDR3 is CASSPSTMNTEAFF. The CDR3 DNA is TGTGCCAGCAGCCCCAGTACGATGAACACTGAAGCTTTCTTT.

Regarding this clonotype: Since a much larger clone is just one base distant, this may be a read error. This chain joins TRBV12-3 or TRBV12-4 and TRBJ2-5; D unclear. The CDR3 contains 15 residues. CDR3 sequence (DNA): TGTGCCAGCAGTTTATATGGGGTATACCAAGAGACCCAGCACTTC. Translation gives CASSLYGVYQETQHF.

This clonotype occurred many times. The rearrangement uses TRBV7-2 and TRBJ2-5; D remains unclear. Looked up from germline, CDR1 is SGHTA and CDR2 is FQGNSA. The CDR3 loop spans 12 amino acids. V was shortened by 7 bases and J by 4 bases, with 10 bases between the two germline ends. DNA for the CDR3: TGTGCCAGCACCATCCCCCTAGAGACCCAGTACTTC. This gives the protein CASTIPLETQYF.

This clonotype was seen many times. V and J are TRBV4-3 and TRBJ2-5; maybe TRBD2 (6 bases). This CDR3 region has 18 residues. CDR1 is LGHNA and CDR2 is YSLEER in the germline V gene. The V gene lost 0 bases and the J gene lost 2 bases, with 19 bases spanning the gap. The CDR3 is CASSQDIGGLRGQETQYF. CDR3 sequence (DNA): TGCGCCAGCAGCCAAGATATTGGAGGGTTAAGGGGTCAAGAGACCCAGTACTTC.

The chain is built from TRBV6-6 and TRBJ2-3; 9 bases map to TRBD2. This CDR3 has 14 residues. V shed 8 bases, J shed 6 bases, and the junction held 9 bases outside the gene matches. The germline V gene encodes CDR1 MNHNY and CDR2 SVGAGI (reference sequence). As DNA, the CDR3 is TGTGCCAGCTCCGATAGCGGGAGTTCGGATACGCAGTATTTT. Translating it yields CASSDSGSSDTQYF.

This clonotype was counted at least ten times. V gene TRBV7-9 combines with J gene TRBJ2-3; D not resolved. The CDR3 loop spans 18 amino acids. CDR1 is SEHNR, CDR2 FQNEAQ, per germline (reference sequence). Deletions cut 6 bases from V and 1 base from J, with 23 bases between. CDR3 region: CASSPPVGGGQRTDTQYF. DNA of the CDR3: TGTGCCAGCAGTCCTCCGGTTGGCGGCGGCCAGCGCACAGATACGCAGTATTTT.

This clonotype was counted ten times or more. The DNA of the CDR3 is TGTGCCAGCAGTCCGGGGCGCAGAACTGAAGCTTTCTTT. Amino acid sequence: CASSPGRRTEAFF. V and J are TRBV27 and TRBJ1-1; weak D call: TRBD1 (5 bases). CDR1 and CDR2 (germline): MNHEY, SMNVEV (reference sequence). The length of the CDR3 is 13 residues. Trimming pared 5 bases from V and 5 bases from J, leaving 12 bases between.

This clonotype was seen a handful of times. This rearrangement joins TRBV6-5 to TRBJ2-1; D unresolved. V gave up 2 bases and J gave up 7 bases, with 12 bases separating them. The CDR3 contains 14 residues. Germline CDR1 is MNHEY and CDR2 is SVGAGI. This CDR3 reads CASSYVLTFNEQFF. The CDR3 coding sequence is TGTGCCAGCAGTTACGTCCTAACCTTTAATGAGCAGTTCTTC.

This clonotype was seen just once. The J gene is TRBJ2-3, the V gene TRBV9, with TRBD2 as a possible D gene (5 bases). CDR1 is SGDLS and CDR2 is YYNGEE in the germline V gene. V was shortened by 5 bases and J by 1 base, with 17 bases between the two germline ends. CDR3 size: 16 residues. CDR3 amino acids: CASRDTSAGGTDTQYF. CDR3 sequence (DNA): TGTGCCAGCAGAGATACGTCAGCCGGGGGCACAGATACGCAGTATTTT. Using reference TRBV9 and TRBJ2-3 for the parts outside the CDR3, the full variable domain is DSGVTQTPKHLITATGQRVTLRCSPRSGDLSVYWYQQSLDQGLQFLIQYYNGEERAKGNILERFSAQQFPDLHSELNLSSLELGDSALYFCASRDTSAGGTDTQYFGPGTRLTVL.

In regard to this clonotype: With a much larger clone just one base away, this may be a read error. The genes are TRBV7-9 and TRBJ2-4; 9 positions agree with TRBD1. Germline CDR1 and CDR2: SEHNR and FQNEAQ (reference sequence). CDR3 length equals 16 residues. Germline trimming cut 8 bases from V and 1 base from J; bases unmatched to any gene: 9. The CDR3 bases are TGTGCCAGCGGCCACAGGGACAGGGAGGCCAAAAACATTCAGTACTTC. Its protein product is CASGHRDREAKNIQYF.

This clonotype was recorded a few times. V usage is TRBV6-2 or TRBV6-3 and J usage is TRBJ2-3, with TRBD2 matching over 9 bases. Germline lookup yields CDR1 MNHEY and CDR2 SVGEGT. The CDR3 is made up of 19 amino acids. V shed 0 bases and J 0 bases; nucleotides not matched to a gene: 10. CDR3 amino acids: CASSYSEPASGTSTDTQYF. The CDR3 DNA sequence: TGTGCCAGCAGTTACTCAGAACCCGCTAGCGGGACCAGCACAGATACGCAGTATTTT.

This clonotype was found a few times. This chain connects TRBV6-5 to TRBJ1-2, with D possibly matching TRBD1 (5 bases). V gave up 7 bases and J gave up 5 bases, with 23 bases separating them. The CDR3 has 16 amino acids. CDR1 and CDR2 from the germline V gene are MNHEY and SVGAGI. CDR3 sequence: CASTPGAREGWYGYTF. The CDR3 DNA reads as TGTGCCAGCACCCCCGGGGCCAGGGAAGGCTGGTATGGCTACACCTTC.

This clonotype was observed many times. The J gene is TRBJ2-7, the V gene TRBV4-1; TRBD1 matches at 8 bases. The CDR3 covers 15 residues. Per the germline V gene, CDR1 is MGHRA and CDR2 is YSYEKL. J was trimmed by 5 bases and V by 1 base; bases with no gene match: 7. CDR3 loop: CASSQGTGLMHEQYF. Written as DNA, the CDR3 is TGCGCCAGCAGCCAAGGGACAGGGCTCATGCACGAGCAGTACTTC.

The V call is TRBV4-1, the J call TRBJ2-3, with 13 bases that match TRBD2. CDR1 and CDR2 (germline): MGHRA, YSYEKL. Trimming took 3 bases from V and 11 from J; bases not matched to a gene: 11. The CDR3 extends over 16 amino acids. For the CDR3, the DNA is TGCGCCAGCAGCCAGGAACTAGCGGGGGGGCAGGTTATGCAGTATTTT. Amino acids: CASSQELAGGQVMQYF.

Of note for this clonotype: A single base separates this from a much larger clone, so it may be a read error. The CDR3 here is CATGGVENTEAFF. The CDR3 bases are TGTGCCACCGGCGGGGTGGAGAACACTGAAGCTTTCTTT. The J gene is TRBJ1-1, the V gene TRBV6-1; unclear D gene. V was cut by 10 bases and J by 1 base, with 13 bases left in between. Germline V lookup: CDR1 MNHNS, CDR2 SASEGT. The CDR3 consists of 13 residues.

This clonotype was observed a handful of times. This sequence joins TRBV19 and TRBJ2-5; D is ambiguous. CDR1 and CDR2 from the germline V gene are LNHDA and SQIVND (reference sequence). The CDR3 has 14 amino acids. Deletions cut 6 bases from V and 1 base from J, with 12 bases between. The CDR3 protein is CASSSFNSQETQYF. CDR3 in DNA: TGTGCCAGTAGCTCCTTTAACAGCCAAGAGACCCAGTACTTC.

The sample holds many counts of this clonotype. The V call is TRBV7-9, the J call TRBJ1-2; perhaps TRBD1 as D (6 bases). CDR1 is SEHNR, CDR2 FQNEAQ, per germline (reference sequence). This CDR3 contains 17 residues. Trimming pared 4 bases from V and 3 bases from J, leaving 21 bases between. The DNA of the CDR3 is TGTGCCAGCAGCTACCCACCAGGGGACCCAGGGGACTATGGCTACACCTTC. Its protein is CASSYPPGDPGDYGYTF.